The rows below give T cell receptor beta chains drawn from one sample of a study of T-cell memory formation after mild COVID-19. TCRdb called the 5' RACE reads again in MiXCR, with one record for every CDR3 protein. Here the sample spans roughly 300,000 distinct CDR3 sequences, roughly 13% being singletons. The sequencing input was PBMCs or a T cell subset sorted from them (not recorded which). Source of these receptors: a man between 18 and 35 years old who had mild COVID-19 (a few samples of this study predate the infection). Cell type and time point are not known. Both conserved end residues are part of each CDR3. A D gene is named only where the DNA matches it firmly. For some rows the clone size is stated as once, few or many, or as a class when expanded; others skip it.

cdr3_nt: TGTGCCAGTACCTGGAGCGTTCCCGCGAACACTGAAGCTTTCTTT; cdr3_aa: CASTWSVPANTEAFF; j_call: TRBJ1-1; v_call: TRBV19; d_call: -; clone_size: -
cdr3_nt: TGCGCCAGCAGCCTTGAGATACCTTACAATGAGCAGTTCTTC; cdr3_aa: CASSLEIPYNEQFF; j_call: TRBJ2-1; v_call: TRBV5-1; d_call: -; clone_size: many
cdr3_nt: TGTGCCACAGGACCTTGGGATGGCTACACCTTC; cdr3_aa: CATGPWDGYTF; j_call: TRBJ1-2; v_call: TRBV3-1; d_call: -; clone_size: -
cdr3_nt: TGTGCCAGCAGTGTCTACCAAGAGACCCAGTACTTC; cdr3_aa: CASSVYQETQYF; j_call: TRBJ2-5; v_call: TRBV2; d_call: -; clone_size: few
cdr3_nt: TGTGCCAGCAGTGACGACAGTAGCTACACCTTC; cdr3_aa: CASSDDSSYTF; j_call: TRBJ1-2; v_call: TRBV6-5; d_call: -; clone_size: -
cdr3_nt: TGCGCCAGCAGCATCGCTAACCAGGGGGCAGGCACCGGGGAGCTGTTTTTT; cdr3_aa: CASSIANQGAGTGELFF; j_call: TRBJ2-2; v_call: TRBV5-1; d_call: TRBD1; clone_size: -
cdr3_nt: TGTGCCAGCAGCCGGTACCGAGCCTCCGATACGCAGTATTTT; cdr3_aa: CASSRYRASDTQYF; j_call: TRBJ2-3; v_call: TRBV4-2; d_call: -; clone_size: -
cdr3_nt: TGTGCCAGCAGCCGCTCAGGGGACACTGAAGCTTTCTTT; cdr3_aa: CASSRSGDTEAFF; j_call: TRBJ1-1; v_call: TRBV7-2; d_call: -; clone_size: -
cdr3_nt: TGCGCCAGCAGCTTGAGTGGTCCCGGGGAGCTGTTTTTT; cdr3_aa: CASSLSGPGELFF; j_call: TRBJ2-2; v_call: TRBV5-1; d_call: -; clone_size: -
cdr3_nt: TGTGCCAGCAGCTTAGTGGCCAGGGGGGGAGAGACCCAGTACTTC; cdr3_aa: CASSLVARGGETQYF; j_call: TRBJ2-5; v_call: TRBV7-2; d_call: -; clone_size: few
cdr3_nt: TGTGCCAGCAGCTCCAGTACGGAAGCTGTAGGAAACACCATATATTTT; cdr3_aa: CASSSSTEAVGNTIYF; j_call: TRBJ1-3; v_call: TRBV7-9; d_call: -; clone_size: many
cdr3_nt: TGTGCCAGCAGCCAACTAGGGACTAGCGGGGGAGATACGCAGTATTTT; cdr3_aa: CASSQLGTSGGDTQYF; j_call: TRBJ2-3; v_call: TRBV7-8; d_call: TRBD2; clone_size: -
cdr3_nt: TGCGCCAGCAGTCAATTTGAGAAGGAGGCCAAAAACATTCAGTACTTC; cdr3_aa: CASSQFEKEAKNIQYF; j_call: TRBJ2-4; v_call: TRBV23-1; d_call: -; clone_size: few
cdr3_nt: TGTGCCAGCAGTTACTCGGGGTCCACAGATACGCAGTATTTT; cdr3_aa: CASSYSGSTDTQYF; j_call: TRBJ2-3; v_call: TRBV6-2/TRBV6-3; d_call: -; clone_size: few
cdr3_nt: TGTGCCATCAGTGAGTCGATCGGGACAGCTTACGAGCAGTACTTC; cdr3_aa: CAISESIGTAYEQYF; j_call: TRBJ2-7; v_call: TRBV10-3; d_call: TRBD1; clone_size: few
cdr3_nt: TGTGCCAGCGCCTCCGGGGACAAGGCCCCTGGAACCCAGTACTTC; cdr3_aa: CASASGDKAPGTQYF; j_call: TRBJ2-5; v_call: TRBV27; d_call: -; clone_size: few
cdr3_nt: TGTGCCAGCAGTTCTATCGGGACAGATACCTACGAGCAGTACTTC; cdr3_aa: CASSSIGTDTYEQYF; j_call: TRBJ2-7; v_call: TRBV12-3/TRBV12-4; d_call: TRBD1; clone_size: -
cdr3_nt: TGTGCCAGCAGTTTAAACCCGGGGGGAAGCTCCTACAATGAGCAGTTCTTC; cdr3_aa: CASSLNPGGSSYNEQFF; j_call: TRBJ2-1; v_call: TRBV12-3/TRBV12-4; d_call: TRBD2; clone_size: few
cdr3_nt: TGTGCCAGCAGAAAAGCCCCTAGCGGGGGGACAGATACGCAGTATTTT; cdr3_aa: CASRKAPSGGTDTQYF; j_call: TRBJ2-3; v_call: TRBV7-2; d_call: TRBD2; clone_size: -
cdr3_nt: TGTGCCAGCAGGGGGGGGAGGGTAGAGACCCAGTACTTC; cdr3_aa: CASRGGRVETQYF; j_call: TRBJ2-5; v_call: TRBV12-3/TRBV12-4; d_call: TRBD2; clone_size: -
cdr3_nt: TGCGCCAGCTCTCAGGGGGCCGCCATGAACACTGAAGCTTTCTTT; cdr3_aa: CASSQGAAMNTEAFF; j_call: TRBJ1-1; v_call: TRBV5-1; d_call: TRBD1; clone_size: few
cdr3_nt: TGTGCCAGCAGCTTTTTCTGGGACGGGGAGCTGTTTTTT; cdr3_aa: CASSFFWDGELFF; j_call: TRBJ2-2; v_call: TRBV7-2; d_call: -; clone_size: -
cdr3_nt: TGTGCCAGCAGCGCGGCCCGGGACAGCAACACCGGGGAGCTGTTTTTT; cdr3_aa: CASSAARDSNTGELFF; j_call: TRBJ2-2; v_call: TRBV7-8; d_call: TRBD1; clone_size: few
cdr3_nt: TGTGCCAGCAGGGAAGGACTAGCCGACAATGAGCAGTTCTTC; cdr3_aa: CASREGLADNEQFF; j_call: TRBJ2-1; v_call: TRBV5-6; d_call: TRBD2; clone_size: few
cdr3_nt: TGTGCCAGCAGCGTAGATCCGGGGGGCACAGATACGCAGTATTTT; cdr3_aa: CASSVDPGGTDTQYF; j_call: TRBJ2-3; v_call: TRBV9; d_call: -; clone_size: few
cdr3_nt: TGTGCCAGCAGCCCGCGGACAGGGGGATCGGCAGATACGCAGTATTTT; cdr3_aa: CASSPRTGGSADTQYF; j_call: TRBJ2-3; v_call: TRBV9; d_call: TRBD1; clone_size: -
cdr3_nt: TGTGCCAGCAGTTTAGAAGGCGGGGGGGTCCGACATACGCAGTATTTT; cdr3_aa: CASSLEGGGVRHTQYF; j_call: TRBJ2-3; v_call: TRBV12-3/TRBV12-4; d_call: TRBD2; clone_size: few
cdr3_nt: TGTGCCAGCAGCTTGGCGGAAATTAATTCACCCCTCCACTTT; cdr3_aa: CASSLAEINSPLHF; j_call: TRBJ1-6; v_call: TRBV11-2; d_call: -; clone_size: -
cdr3_nt: TGTGCCTGGAGTGTATTTTACGAGACCCAGTACTTC; cdr3_aa: CAWSVFYETQYF; j_call: TRBJ2-5; v_call: TRBV30; d_call: -; clone_size: many
cdr3_nt: TGCAGCGTCGAGAGAGTGGGGAACACTGAAGCTTTCTTT; cdr3_aa: CSVERVGNTEAFF; j_call: TRBJ1-1; v_call: TRBV29-1; d_call: -; clone_size: few
cdr3_nt: TGTGCCGGCCGTCGGGACGGAGGCTCTGGAAACACCATATATTTT; cdr3_aa: CAGRRDGGSGNTIYF; j_call: TRBJ1-3; v_call: TRBV10-3; d_call: -; clone_size: -
cdr3_nt: TGCGCCAGCAGCTTGGAGGCAGGCAACTATGGCTACACCTTC; cdr3_aa: CASSLEAGNYGYTF; j_call: TRBJ1-2; v_call: TRBV5-1; d_call: -; clone_size: -
cdr3_nt: TGTGCCAGCAGTCTTACAAGACAGGGGAATGAGCAGTTCTTC; cdr3_aa: CASSLTRQGNEQFF; j_call: TRBJ2-1; v_call: TRBV11-3; d_call: TRBD1; clone_size: few
cdr3_nt: TGCGCCAGCAGCCAAGGGACAGTCAGTCAAGAGACCCAGTACTTC; cdr3_aa: CASSQGTVSQETQYF; j_call: TRBJ2-5; v_call: TRBV4-1; d_call: -; clone_size: few
cdr3_nt: TGTGCCAGCGAGAGGGACACCATATATTTT; cdr3_aa: CASERDTIYF; j_call: TRBJ1-3; v_call: TRBV7-9; d_call: -; clone_size: -
cdr3_nt: TGTGCCAGCAGCCAACTACCGAGATCTAGCGGGGGGAAAGAGACCCAGTACTTC; cdr3_aa: CASSQLPRSSGGKETQYF; j_call: TRBJ2-5; v_call: TRBV4-2; d_call: TRBD2; clone_size: few
cdr3_nt: TGTGCCAGCTCAAGGGGCTTCCAAGAGACCCAGTACTTC; cdr3_aa: CASSRGFQETQYF; j_call: TRBJ2-5; v_call: TRBV7-2; d_call: -; clone_size: many
cdr3_nt: TGCGCCAGCAGCTCGACAGGGCCTAACTATGGCTACACCTTC; cdr3_aa: CASSSTGPNYGYTF; j_call: TRBJ1-2; v_call: TRBV5-1; d_call: TRBD1; clone_size: few
cdr3_nt: TGTGCCAGCAGCTTAGCTGGCTACCTCTTAGAGACCCAGTACTTC; cdr3_aa: CASSLAGYLLETQYF; j_call: TRBJ2-5; v_call: TRBV11-2; d_call: -; clone_size: -
cdr3_nt: TGCGCCAGCAGCCAAGATGGGGCTAGCGGGGGGTGGGATACGCAGTATTTT; cdr3_aa: CASSQDGASGGWDTQYF; j_call: TRBJ2-3; v_call: TRBV4-1; d_call: TRBD2; clone_size: -
cdr3_nt: TGTGCCAGCAGCTTTAATCCGGCCAGGGGGGGCACTGAAGCTTTCTTT; cdr3_aa: CASSFNPARGGTEAFF; j_call: TRBJ1-1; v_call: TRBV7-9; d_call: TRBD1; clone_size: many
cdr3_nt: TGTGCCAGCTCACCAGGCTCCATGAACACTGAAGCTTTCTTT; cdr3_aa: CASSPGSMNTEAFF; j_call: TRBJ1-1; v_call: TRBV18; d_call: -; clone_size: few
cdr3_nt: TGTGCCAGCAGCTTGTTAGCGGGGACCGGCGGGGAGCTGTTTTTT; cdr3_aa: CASSLLAGTGGELFF; j_call: TRBJ2-2; v_call: TRBV7-9; d_call: TRBD2; clone_size: -
cdr3_nt: TGTGCCATCAGTGAGGCAGCGAACACCGGGGAGCTGTTTTTT; cdr3_aa: CAISEAANTGELFF; j_call: TRBJ2-2; v_call: TRBV10-3; d_call: -; clone_size: -
cdr3_nt: TGTGCCAGCAGCGCTCGACAGGATAACTATGGCTACACCTTC; cdr3_aa: CASSARQDNYGYTF; j_call: TRBJ1-2; v_call: TRBV7-9; d_call: -; clone_size: few
cdr3_nt: TGTGCCAGCAGCCGTGGACAGGGGGCGCGCGGCTACACCTTC; cdr3_aa: CASSRGQGARGYTF; j_call: TRBJ1-2; v_call: TRBV7-2; d_call: TRBD1; clone_size: few
cdr3_nt: TGCGCCAGCAGCTTGATTAGCGGGGGGGCCAGGAGGTCCGATGAGCAGTTCTTC; cdr3_aa: CASSLISGGARRSDEQFF; j_call: TRBJ2-1; v_call: TRBV5-1; d_call: TRBD2; clone_size: -
cdr3_nt: TGCGCCAGCAGCCCGGAGGGCAGGGCCTACGAGCAGTACTTC; cdr3_aa: CASSPEGRAYEQYF; j_call: TRBJ2-7; v_call: TRBV5-1; d_call: -; clone_size: many
cdr3_nt: TGTGCCAGCTCTCTCAGGGGCCTCCTAGGAGAAGCTTTCTTT; cdr3_aa: CASSLRGLLGEAFF; j_call: TRBJ1-1; v_call: TRBV18; d_call: -; clone_size: -
cdr3_nt: TGTGCCAGTACCGGGACATACTACAATGAGCAGTTCTTC; cdr3_aa: CASTGTYYNEQFF; j_call: TRBJ2-1; v_call: TRBV7-2; d_call: -; clone_size: many
cdr3_nt: TGTGCCACCAGCAGAGTGGGGAGAGCTGAAGCTTTCTTT; cdr3_aa: CATSRVGRAEAFF; j_call: TRBJ1-1; v_call: TRBV15; d_call: -; clone_size: many
cdr3_nt: TGTGCCAGCAGGTCTCGGGACAGGGACTACGAGCAGTACTTC; cdr3_aa: CASRSRDRDYEQYF; j_call: TRBJ2-7; v_call: TRBV6-5; d_call: TRBD1; clone_size: -
cdr3_nt: TGCAGTGCAAACCGGGACACCCTCTATGGCTACACCTTC; cdr3_aa: CSANRDTLYGYTF; j_call: TRBJ1-2; v_call: TRBV20-1; d_call: -; clone_size: -
cdr3_nt: TGTGCCAGCAGCGTAGGAGCCCTAGAGGGACACAATGAGCAGTTCTTC; cdr3_aa: CASSVGALEGHNEQFF; j_call: TRBJ2-1; v_call: TRBV9; d_call: -; clone_size: many
cdr3_nt: TGTGCCAGCAGCTTAGGTCTAGCGGGGGGGGTTGAGCAGTTCTTC; cdr3_aa: CASSLGLAGGVEQFF; j_call: TRBJ2-1; v_call: TRBV7-9; d_call: TRBD2; clone_size: -
cdr3_nt: TGTGCCACCCAGGACAGGGGGAATCAGCCCCAGCATTTT; cdr3_aa: CATQDRGNQPQHF; j_call: TRBJ1-5; v_call: TRBV24-1; d_call: TRBD1; clone_size: -
cdr3_nt: TGCAGTGCTAGAGATCTAAGGGGGCATGAGCAGTACTTC; cdr3_aa: CSARDLRGHEQYF; j_call: TRBJ2-7; v_call: TRBV20-1; d_call: TRBD1; clone_size: few
cdr3_nt: TGCGCCAGCAGCCGAATCTGGGGAGACGAAAAACTGTTTTTT; cdr3_aa: CASSRIWGDEKLFF; j_call: TRBJ1-4; v_call: TRBV4-1; d_call: -; clone_size: few
cdr3_nt: TGTGCCAGCAGTTGGGGGGACAGTACTGAGCAGTTCTTC; cdr3_aa: CASSWGDSTEQFF; j_call: TRBJ2-1; v_call: TRBV6-2/TRBV6-3; d_call: -; clone_size: few
cdr3_nt: TGCGCCAGCAGCCAAGATTCGCGACTAGCGGAAGAGACCCAGTACTTC; cdr3_aa: CASSQDSRLAEETQYF; j_call: TRBJ2-5; v_call: TRBV4-3; d_call: TRBD2; clone_size: few